A single sample is the source of the 15 T cell receptor beta chains below, sequenced in a study of T cells after yellow fever vaccination. Using its own MiXCR run on the 5' RACE reads, TCRdb lists one record per CDR3 protein. The sample lists more than 300,000 distinct CDR3 sequences; approximately 11% were seen once. Sequencing was performed on CD4+ T cells sorted from PBMCs, taken 45 days after the yellow fever booster vaccination. The origin of the receptors is a man aged 18-30 years who received the YFV17D yellow fever vaccine.

This clonotype has only one observation. The chain recombines TRBV5-1 with TRBJ2-5, with D tentatively TRBD1 (5 bases). CDR1 and CDR2 (germline): SGHRS, YFSETQ. The CDR3 is 14 amino acids. The ends were cut back, 0 bases at V and 4 bases at J, with 10 bases in the middle. CDR3 loop: CASSLGVTGETQYF. In DNA form, the CDR3 reads TGCGCCAGCAGCTTGGGCGTCACAGGAGAGACCCAGTACTTC.

As DNA, the CDR3 is TGTGCCAGCAGCTACACATTAAGCAGCACTGAAGCTTTCTTT. Protein product: CASSYTLSSTEAFF. The rearrangement joins TRBV7-9 to TRBJ1-1; D not certain. Germline V gene data show CDR1 as SEHNR and CDR2 as FQNEAQ (reference sequence). V was clipped by 4 bases and J by 4 bases, with 13 bases between them. CDR3 size: 14 residues.

The J gene is TRBJ1-1, the V gene TRBV4-3; the D is unclear. The CDR3 has 15 amino acids. V dropped 0 bases and J dropped 3 bases, with 11 bases sitting between them. Germline V CDR1 and CDR2: LGHNA, YSLEER. The CDR3 spells CASSQDRSGHTEAFF. The CDR3 nucleotides are TGCGCCAGCAGCCAAGATCGGTCCGGGCACACTGAAGCTTTCTTT.

Worth noting for this clonotype: At one of its ends the junction is not consistent with the germline gene, which may arise from a read error. This rearrangement joins TRBV6-5 to TRBJ2-1; D is perhaps TRBD2 (5 bases). CDR3 size: 17 residues. Germline V lookup: CDR1 MNHEY, CDR2 SVGAGI. CDR3 protein: CASSYSSSRVSHNEQFF. In DNA, the CDR3 is TGTGCCAGCAGTTACTCGTCTAGCCGGGTCTCCCACAATGAGCAGTTCTTC.

This clonotype has more than one count but fewer than ten. The genes are TRBV4-2 and TRBJ1-6; 9 positions match TRBD1. V was pared by 3 bases and J by 10 bases, with 4 bases of the junction left unmatched. CDR1 and CDR2 (germline): LGHNA, YNFKEQ. This CDR3 is 14 amino acids long. The CDR3 spells CASSHRDRESPLHF. CDR3 DNA sequence: TGTGCCAGCAGCCACCGGGACAGGGAGTCACCCCTCCACTTT.

Ten or more counts support this clonotype. This chain connects TRBV25-1 to TRBJ2-5, with 7 bases matching TRBD1. The CDR3 extends over 14 amino acids. Germline V gives CDR1 MGHDK, CDR2 SYGVNS. Germline trimming cut 1 base from V and 4 bases from J; bases unmatched to any gene: 3. Here the CDR3 DNA reads TGTGCCAGCAGTGAATTTTACAGGGGAGAGACCCAGTACTTC. Residues: CASSEFYRGETQYF.

The genes are TRBV3-1 and TRBJ1-5; D perhaps matches TRBD1 (6 bases). V lost 4 bases, J lost 2 bases, and 9 bases lay in between. The CDR3 loop spans 14 amino acids. Germline V gene sequence: CDR1 LGHDT, CDR2 YNNKEL (reference sequence). The CDR3 is CASSPPGGNQPQHF. CDR3 DNA: TGTGCCAGCAGCCCCCCAGGGGGCAATCAGCCCCAGCATTTT.

This clonotype was observed a few times. The V and J genes are TRBV12-3 or TRBV12-4 and TRBJ2-3; TRBD2 matches at 9 bases. V gave up 2 bases and J gave up 4 bases; unmatched junction bases: 7. The CDR3 extends over 16 amino acids. As DNA, the CDR3 is TGTGCCAGCAGTTTACCCCGCGGGGGGGCCGCAGATACGCAGTATTTT. This codes for CASSLPRGGAADTQYF.

This clonotype came up many times. CDR3 residues: CASSPPGGAGGQGEQFF. CDR3 nucleotide sequence: TGTGCCAGCAGCCCCCCGGGGGGAGCGGGGGGGCAGGGTGAGCAGTTCTTC. V and J are TRBV7-2 and TRBJ2-1, with 10 bases that match TRBD2. Germline CDR1 reads SGHTA; CDR2 reads FQGNSA. The CDR3 spans 17 residues. Trimming removed 5 bases from V and 9 bases from J; junction bases left unmatched: 16.

This clonotype was picked up a small number of times. V and J are TRBV20-1 and TRBJ1-2; D perhaps matches TRBD1 (6 bases). V was cut by 1 base and J by 3 bases, with 12 bases left in between. CDR1 and CDR2 (germline): DFQATT, SNEGSKA (reference sequence). CDR3 size: 14 residues. The CDR3 nucleotides read TGCAGTGCTAGAGGCCGGGGGCGCGACTATGGCTACACCTTC. It encodes CSARGRGRDYGYTF.

This clonotype was seen many times. This chain connects TRBV6-1 to TRBJ2-5; 7 nucleotides agree with TRBD1. The V segment lost 5 bases and the J segment 0 bases; nucleotides outside the gene matches: 6. The CDR3 length is 15 residues. CDR1 MNHNS and CDR2 SASEGT come from the germline V gene. As DNA, the CDR3 is TGTGCCAGCAGTTTAAATCAGGGGGACCAAGAGACCCAGTACTTC. This encodes CASSLNQGDQETQYF.

DNA of the CDR3: TGTGCCAGCAGTTCCCTTGCCCCCCTCGGCACCGGGGAGCTGTTTTTT. It encodes CASSSLAPLGTGELFF. This chain connects TRBV25-1 to TRBJ2-2; D is unresolved. V was cut by 5 bases and J by 4 bases, with 17 bases left in between. The CDR3 runs to 16 residues. CDR1 and CDR2 from the germline V gene are MGHDK and SYGVNS.

The chain joins TRBV6-1 to TRBJ1-2, with D maybe TRBD1 (5 bases). The CDR3 is 14 amino acids. Germline CDR1 MNHNS, CDR2 SASEGT. Deletions cut 6 bases from V and 10 bases from J, with 21 bases between. The CDR3 nucleotides read TGTGCCAGCAGCAAAACCGGGACGGGGGGACTCTACACCTTC. As protein: CASSKTGTGGLYTF.

This chain uses TRBV24-1 with TRBJ2-6; a weak D match, TRBD2 (6 bases). Looked up from germline, CDR1 is KGHDR and CDR2 is SFDVKD. Trimming pared 4 bases from V and 4 bases from J, leaving 13 bases between. The length of the CDR3 is 16 residues. The CDR3 loop reads CATSEGGIGGANVLTF. The CDR3 bases are TGTGCCACCAGTGAAGGAGGGATAGGAGGGGCCAACGTCCTGACTTTC.

The V and J genes are TRBV7-3 and TRBJ1-2, with D possibly TRBD1 on 5 matching bases. This CDR3 region has 15 residues. V lost 7 bases and J lost 8, with 23 bases in between. Germline V CDR1 and CDR2: SGHTA, FQGTGA. CDR3 residues: CASTQTHRGGTGYTF. The CDR3 DNA reads as TGTGCCAGCACCCAGACCCATAGGGGCGGAACGGGCTACACCTTC. Full variable domain (remainder filled in from reference TRBV7-3 and TRBJ1-2): GAGVSQTPSNKVTEKGKYVELRCDPISGHTALYWYRQSLGQGPEFLIYFQGTGAADDSGLPNDRFFAVRPEGSVSTLKIQRTERGDSAVYLCASTQTHRGGTGYTFGSGTRLTVV.